The 27 T cell receptor beta chains given below trace back to one sample, sequenced in a study of blood T cells in healthy people across ages. The second PCR ran about 6 to 12 cycles with a sample-barcoded 5' primer and J-beta primers. One entry per CDR3 protein, called by TCRdb with MiXCR from the 5' RACE reads. The data show some 370,000 distinct CDR3 sequences, with 45% to 60% seen just once and roughly 51% held by the top ten. The sample consisted of blood. The receptors originated from a man in his sixties in good health.

This clonotype was counted only a few times. This rearrangement joins TRBV18 to TRBJ1-1; tentatively, D is TRBD1 (5 bases). The V end lost 6 bases, the J end lost 1 base, and 15 bases lay between the germline ends. The CDR3 loop spans 15 amino acids. CDR1 and CDR2 (germline): KGHSH, LQKENI. In DNA form, the CDR3 reads TGTGCCAGCTCGGTAGGGGTACGTAGGAACACTGAAGCTTTCTTT. This translates into CASSVGVRRNTEAFF.

CDR3 DNA: TGTGCCAGCAGTTACTCGAGACAGGGGCCCCGGGATACGCAGTATTTT. Its translation: CASSYSRQGPRDTQYF. This chain joins TRBV6-2 or TRBV6-3 and TRBJ2-3, with 8 bases lining up with TRBD1. Germline loops: CDR1 MNHEY, CDR2 SVGEGT. The CDR3 length is 16 residues. The trim removed 0 bases at V and 6 bases at J, leaving 8 bases unmatched.

The table lists this clonotype with a few counts. This chain joins TRBV29-1 and TRBJ2-3; D tentatively fits TRBD1 or TRBD2 (5 bases each). Germline lookup yields CDR1 SQVTM and CDR2 ANQGSEA. Trimming left V 0 bases short and J 6 bases short, with 16 bases between. The CDR3 has 15 residues. CDR3 in amino acids: CSVEDSGTPSDTQYF. The CDR3 DNA reads TGCAGCGTTGAAGATTCCGGGACCCCCTCGGATACGCAGTATTTT.

At least ten counts were recorded for this clonotype. The CDR3 reads CASSFRGRGYGYTF. DNA of the CDR3: TGTGCCAGCAGCTTCAGGGGCAGGGGTTATGGCTACACCTTC. The V gene is TRBV7-2, the J gene TRBJ1-2, with a tentative D call TRBD1 (6 bases). V lost 3 bases and J 5 bases, leaving 13 bases between the germline ends. CDR3 length: 14 residues. CDR1 and CDR2 (germline): SGHTA, FQGNSA.

This clonotype turned up a few times. The chain carries TRBV11-2 and TRBJ2-3; unclear D gene. Trimming removed 0 bases from V and 0 bases from J, with 10 bases in between. This CDR3 is built from 16 residues. In germline, CDR1 is SGHAT, CDR2 FQNNGV. The chain's CDR3 is CASSLDTLTSTDTQYF. Written as DNA, the CDR3 is TGTGCCAGCAGCTTAGACACCCTCACTAGCACAGATACGCAGTATTTT.

V is TRBV7-9 and J is TRBJ1-2; 7 bases agree with TRBD1. Germline V gene data show CDR1 as SEHNR and CDR2 as FQNEAQ (reference sequence). The V and J ends lost 6 bases and 6 bases, in that order; junction bases with no gene match: 4. This CDR3 region has 12 residues. In DNA, the CDR3 is TGTGCCAGCAGGGGCAGGGGGAATGGCTACACCTTC. It codes for CASRGRGNGYTF.

CDR3 bases: TGTGCCAGTAAGAAGGACCCATATACGCAGTATTTT. Amino acids: CASKKDPYTQYF. V is TRBV19 and J is TRBJ2-3; D is unresolved. The CDR3 loop spans 12 amino acids. The germline V gene encodes CDR1 LNHDA and CDR2 SQIVND (reference sequence). Trimming took 7 bases from V and 7 from J, leaving 12 bases between them.

The chain couples TRBV20-1 to TRBJ1-2; possible D gene TRBD1, 6 bases. The CDR3 totals 13 residues. Germline V gives CDR1 DFQATT, CDR2 SNEGSKA (reference sequence). V lost 5 bases to trimming and J lost 3 bases, with 13 bases between them. CDR3 sequence (DNA): TGCAGTGCTCTACGGGGGCTTGACTATGGCTACACCTTC. The encoded protein is CSALRGLDYGYTF.

The table lists this clonotype with many counts. The chain carries TRBV29-1 and TRBJ2-1, with 13 positions matching TRBD2. Unmatched junction bases numbered 9, after V lost 6 bases and J lost 7 bases. The V gene's germline CDR1 is SQVTM and CDR2 ANQGSEA. The CDR3 is 15 residues long. The CDR3 bases are TGCAGCGTGTCCGGACTAGCGGGAGCTTTGAATGAGCAGTTCTTC. This encodes CSVSGLAGALNEQFF.

The genes are TRBV7-2 and TRBJ2-4, with D perhaps TRBD2 (6 bases). The DNA end favors TRBJ2-5, so the J call may be wrong. Germline CDR1 SGHTA, CDR2 FQGNSA. This CDR3 region has 14 residues. The CDR3 is CASSSGLKKETQYF. DNA of the CDR3: TGTGCCAGCAGCTCGGGACTTAAAAAAGAGACCCAGTACTTC.

The chain uses TRBV20-1 and TRBJ2-1; D is unresolved. The germline gives CDR1 DFQATT, CDR2 SNEGSKA (reference sequence). The CDR3 has 11 amino acids. V lost 0 bases and J 10 bases, leaving 7 bases between the germline ends. The CDR3 protein is CSARDLYEQFF. CDR3 coding DNA: TGCAGTGCTAGAGACCTCTACGAGCAGTTCTTC.

This CDR3 is CASSPRSGTGTKAYEQYF. As DNA, the CDR3 is TGCGCCAGCAGCCCAAGATCCGGGACAGGGACCAAAGCCTACGAGCAGTACTTC. The V and J genes are TRBV5-1 and TRBJ2-7; TRBD1 matches 9 bases. The CDR3 runs to 18 residues. The germline CDR1 and CDR2 sequences are SGHRS and YFSETQ. The V segment lost 4 bases and the J segment 2 bases; nucleotides outside the gene matches: 16.

The V and J genes are TRBV7-9 and TRBJ2-2, with a possible D match to TRBD2 (5 bases). The V gene lost 8 bases and the J gene lost 3 bases, with 16 bases spanning the gap. The CDR3 sequence is 15 residues long. The germline V gene has CDR1 SEHNR and CDR2 FQNEAQ (reference sequence). The CDR3 protein is CASPSSDSDTGELFF. In nucleotides, the CDR3 is TGTGCCAGCCCGAGTAGCGATTCGGACACCGGGGAGCTGTTTTTT.

The chain uses TRBV5-1 and TRBJ2-7; D possibly corresponds to TRBD1 (5 bases). The CDR3 is 14 residues long. Trimming pared 0 bases from V and 2 bases from J, leaving 9 bases between. CDR1 and CDR2 from the germline V gene are SGHRS and YFSETQ. This CDR3 reads CASSLEPGTYEQYF. The CDR3 DNA follows: TGCGCCAGCAGCTTGGAACCAGGGACCTACGAGCAGTACTTC. Variable domain in full (rest from reference TRBV5-1 and TRBJ2-7): KAGVTQTPRYLIKTRGQQVTLSCSPISGHRSVSWYQQTPGQGLQFLFEYFSETQRNKGNFPGRFSGRQFSNSRSEMNVSTLELGDSALYLCASSLEPGTYEQYFGPGTRLTVT.

The chain has TRBV7-2 and TRBJ2-2; D might be TRBD1 (6 bases). The CDR3 totals 17 residues. Between the trimmed V and J ends, which lost 4 bases and 4 bases, there was a span of 19 bases. Looked up from germline, CDR1 is SGHTA and CDR2 is FQGNSA. CDR3 protein: CASSSIPQGFGTGELFF. In DNA form, the CDR3 reads TGTGCCAGCAGCTCGATCCCCCAGGGGTTCGGCACCGGGGAGCTGTTTTTT.

This clonotype has ten or more counts. One end of the junction varies from germline; a read error may be responsible. The rearrangement uses TRBV10-3 and TRBJ1-2; D gene ambiguous. This CDR3 contains 13 residues. Looked up from germline, CDR1 is ENHRY and CDR2 is SYGVKD. The CDR3 nucleotides read TGTGCCATCACTGAGCAGGTGACCTATGGCTACACCTTC. It codes for CAITEQVTYGYTF.

The rearrangement uses TRBV20-1 and TRBJ2-7; D may be TRBD2 (5 bases). The DNA end is a closer match to TRBJ2-5, so the J assignment may be wrong. CDR3 length: 11 amino acids. The germline CDR1 and CDR2 sequences are DFQATT and SNEGSKA (reference sequence). CDR3 sequence reads: CSAQRGETQYF. The CDR3 coding sequence is TGCAGTGCTCAGCGCGGGGAGACCCAGTACTTC.

The J gene is TRBJ2-4, the V gene TRBV20-1; D could derive from TRBD1 or TRBD2 (6 bases each). CDR1 is DFQATT, CDR2 SNEGSKA, per germline (reference sequence). This CDR3 has 16 amino acids. V lost 0 bases, J lost 6 bases, and 18 bases lay in between. CDR3: CSARDSLGGAGNIQYF. For the CDR3, the DNA is TGCAGTGCTAGAGATTCCCTGGGGGGCGCCGGAAACATTCAGTACTTC.

This chain joins TRBV4-2 and TRBJ1-6; D is possibly TRBD1 (6 bases). This CDR3 has 15 amino acids. Germline V gene lookup returns CDR1 LGHNA and CDR2 YNFKEQ. V gave up 4 bases and J gave up 10 bases, with 17 bases separating them. The CDR3 loop reads CASSPSGGVGSPLHF. The CDR3 DNA follows: TGTGCCAGCAGCCCTTCCGGGGGCGTAGGATCACCCCTCCACTTT.

CDR3 nucleotides: TGCAGTGCTCTCCCGGGACGCTACACAGATACGCAGTATTTT. It yields the protein CSALPGRYTDTQYF. The chain carries TRBV20-1 and TRBJ2-3, with D possibly being TRBD1 or TRBD2 (5 bases each). The length of the CDR3 is 14 residues. Germline V CDR1 and CDR2: DFQATT, SNEGSKA (reference sequence). Trimming took 5 bases from V and 2 from J, leaving 14 bases between them.

This clonotype was detected ten times or more. A read error may be the cause here, since a much bigger clone is one base away. The chain employs TRBV30 and TRBJ2-6, with 8 positions matching TRBD1. V lost 3 bases and J lost 0; bases outside the gene matches: 7. The germline gives CDR1 GTSNPN, CDR2 SVGIG (reference sequence). The CDR3 has 17 amino acids. In DNA, the CDR3 is TGTGCCTGGAGGAACCGGGACAGGAGCTCTGGGGCCAACGTCCTGACTTTC. This translates into CAWRNRDRSSGANVLTF.

The chain recombines TRBV24-1 with TRBJ1-2; 9 bases are a match to TRBD1. Germline loops: CDR1 KGHDR, CDR2 SFDVKD. With V trimmed by 4 bases and J by 3 bases, 5 bases remained unmatched. The CDR3 loop spans 15 amino acids. CDR3 region: CATSEPDRGDYGYTF. The CDR3 DNA sequence: TGTGCCACCAGTGAACCGGACAGGGGTGACTATGGCTACACCTTC.

The J gene is TRBJ2-3, the V gene TRBV20-1, with TRBD2 as a possible D gene (5 bases). Between the trimmed V and J ends, which lost 0 bases and 4 bases, there was a span of 8 bases. The CDR3 has 13 amino acids. Germline assignment: CDR1 DFQATT and CDR2 SNEGSKA (reference sequence). CDR3 region: CSARDLASDTQYF. The CDR3 bases are TGCAGTGCTAGAGATTTAGCGTCAGATACGCAGTATTTT.

This chain's CDR3 is CSALGLGQGIDEQFF. The CDR3, as DNA: TGCAGTGCTTTAGGTTTGGGACAGGGGATTGATGAGCAGTTCTTC. The rearrangement uses TRBV20-1 and TRBJ2-1; 10 bases map to TRBD1. The CDR3 runs 15 residues. The V gene end was trimmed by 5 bases and the J gene end by 8 bases; junction bases not matched to a gene: 12. CDR1 DFQATT and CDR2 SNEGSKA come from the germline V gene (reference sequence).

V and J are TRBV28 and TRBJ1-2; TRBD1 matches at 8 bases. The CDR3 is 15 amino acids. Germline lookup yields CDR1 MDHEN and CDR2 SYDVKM. The trim removed 4 bases at V and 8 bases at J, leaving 12 bases unmatched. CDR3 nucleotides: TGTGCCAGCAGTTGGACACCGCGGGACAGGCAGGGCTACACCTTC. Its protein is CASSWTPRDRQGYTF.

The chain combines TRBV7-9 with TRBJ2-2; 8 nucleotides align to TRBD1. The CDR3 runs to 17 residues. Germline loops: CDR1 SEHNR, CDR2 FQNEAQ (reference sequence). Trimming took 2 bases from V and 4 from J; bases not matched to a gene: 9. CDR3 residues: CASSLRTGSLSTGELFF. CDR3 DNA: TGTGCCAGCAGCTTAAGGACAGGGAGTTTAAGCACCGGGGAGCTGTTTTTT.

The chain recombines TRBV9 with TRBJ2-5; 7 nucleotides line up with TRBD2. J gave up 5 bases and V 0 bases, and 7 bases lay outside the gene matches. CDR3 length: 15 residues. In germline, CDR1 is SGDLS, CDR2 YYNGEE. CDR3: CASSVAAGVGETQYF. In DNA, the CDR3 is TGTGCCAGCAGCGTAGCGGCGGGAGTGGGGGAGACCCAGTACTTC.